Listed here are 18 T cell receptor beta chains from one sample, sequenced in a study of regulatory T cells in long-lasting Graves disease. The TCR beta library used iRepertoire HTBI primers with Arm-PCR amplification of CDR3. Each CDR3 protein gets one entry after TCRdb re-called the multiplex PCR reads with MiXCR. The sample has about 470,000 distinct CDR3 sequences; around 20% are singletons. Sample time point: persistent/refractory GD, antithyroid drugs over 5 years with positive TRAb. Following extraction of RNA from PBMCs, that RNA was used to make the TCR library. The sequencing used peripheral blood mononuclear cells (PBMCs), collected when the disease was refractory, from a patient treated with antithyroid drugs. Receptors originate from a female donor with Graves disease.

This clonotype was seen many times. The chain uses TRBV7-2 and TRBJ1-4; D gene unclear. This CDR3 spans 15 amino acids. Trimming took 0 bases from V and 5 from J, leaving 10 bases between them. Germline assignment: CDR1 SGHTA and CDR2 FQGNSA. The CDR3 here is CASSLAWTENEKLFF. As DNA, the CDR3 is TGTGCCAGCAGCTTAGCTTGGACGGAGAATGAAAAACTGTTTTTT.

This clonotype was seen a handful of times. V usage is TRBV29-1 and J usage is TRBJ2-5; weak D call: TRBD2 (5 bases). The V and J ends lost 3 bases and 7 bases respectively, with 9 bases between them. Per germline, CDR1 SQVTM and CDR2 ANQGSEA. CDR3 length: 11 amino acids. The CDR3 bases are TGCAGCGTTGACGCCCGGGGGACCCAGTACTTC. Protein product: CSVDARGTQYF.

V usage is TRBV4-1 and J usage is TRBJ1-1; the D gene is possibly TRBD1 (6 bases). V lost 1 base and J 0 bases, leaving 9 bases between the germline ends. Germline V gives CDR1 MGHRA, CDR2 YSYEKL. This CDR3 comprises 15 residues. Here the CDR3 DNA reads TGCGCCAGCAGCCAAGTAGGGGGGCTGAACACTGAAGCTTTCTTT. This encodes CASSQVGGLNTEAFF.

As regards this clonotype: This may arise from a read error, as a much more abundant clone is one base away. Since no conserved phenylalanine or tryptophan closes the CDR3, a read error is the likely cause. The chain recombines TRBV11-3 with TRBJ2-5; no definite D call. The DNA end favors TRBJ2-7, so the J call may be wrong. CDR1 and CDR2 from the germline V gene are SGHNT and YENEEA. The CDR3 is 14 amino acids. Here the CDR3 reads CASSLLGMTYEQYS. In DNA, the CDR3 is TGTGCCAGCAGCTTACTGGGCATGACCTACGAGCAGTACTCC.

This clonotype was found many times. The chain recombines TRBV6-5 with TRBJ2-4; a possible D gene is TRBD2 (5 bases). V gave up 4 bases and J gave up 5 bases, with 15 bases separating them. Germline V gene data show CDR1 as MNHEY and CDR2 as SVGAGI. There are 15 residues in the CDR3. The CDR3 DNA is TGTGCCAGCAGTTTACGAGGGATCCGGGAAAACATTCAGTACTTC. This codes for CASSLRGIRENIQYF.

This clonotype was detected ten times or more. The rearrangement links TRBV6-9 to TRBJ2-7; 9 bases fit TRBD2. CDR3 size: 16 residues. Looked up from germline, CDR1 is MNHGY and CDR2 is SVAAGI. V trimming: 4 bases; J trimming: 1 base; junction bases outside the gene matches: 8. The CDR3 region has the DNA TGTGCCAGCAGTTCTACCGGGACTAGCAGATCCTACGAGCAGTACTTC. Protein: CASSSTGTSRSYEQYF.

This clonotype was counted only a few times. This sequence joins TRBV12-3 or TRBV12-4 and TRBJ1-2, with D tentatively TRBD1 (5 bases). The V gene lost 6 bases and the J gene lost 3 bases, with 20 bases spanning the gap. There are 16 residues in the CDR3. Here the CDR3 reads CASRPGVLQGYYGYTF. The CDR3 DNA reads TGTGCCAGCAGACCTGGAGTCCTGCAGGGATACTATGGCTACACCTTC.

This clonotype came up many times. V is TRBV18 and J is TRBJ2-5; 7 bases fit TRBD2. With 2 bases clipped from V and 5 bases from J, the junction kept 8 bases outside the gene matches. This CDR3 has 15 residues. Germline values: CDR1 KGHSH, CDR2 LQKENI. In DNA form, the CDR3 reads TGTGCCAGCTCACCAATGGCGGGAGAAGCCGAGACCCAGTACTTC. This codes for CASSPMAGEAETQYF.

The J gene is TRBJ2-7, the V gene TRBV25-1; D is unresolved. CDR1 MGHDK and CDR2 SYGVNS come from the germline V gene. Trimming stripped 4 bases from V and 6 bases from J, with 7 bases between. The length of the CDR3 is 11 residues. The chain's CDR3 is CASSALSEQYF. CDR3 bases: TGTGCCAGCAGTGCACTAAGCGAGCAGTACTTC.

V usage is TRBV3-1 and J usage is TRBJ2-2; D might be TRBD2 (5 bases). CDR1 and CDR2 from the germline V gene are LGHDT and YNNKEL (reference sequence). V was trimmed by 0 bases and J by 8 bases, leaving 13 bases between them. The CDR3 loop spans 15 amino acids. CDR3: CASSQDGREKGELFF. Here the CDR3 DNA reads TGTGCCAGCAGCCAAGATGGGAGAGAAAAGGGGGAGCTGTTTTTT.

There are a few counts of this clonotype. This sequence joins TRBV20-1 and TRBJ1-2; D gene unclear. CDR3 length: 12 amino acids. Per the germline V gene, CDR1 is DFQATT and CDR2 is SNEGSKA (reference sequence). The germline V and J ends were trimmed by 0 bases and 7 bases, with 9 bases remaining between them. This CDR3 reads CSARDQDFGYTF. CDR3 bases: TGCAGTGCTAGAGATCAGGATTTTGGCTACACCTTC.

This clonotype occurred a few times. The V gene is TRBV4-2, the J gene TRBJ2-5, with 11 bases identical to TRBD1. V gave up 3 bases and J gave up 6 bases; unmatched junction bases: 6. CDR3 length: 15 amino acids. Looked up from germline, CDR1 is LGHNA and CDR2 is YNFKEQ. CDR3 sequence: CASSQQGQGAKTQYF. CDR3 sequence (DNA): TGTGCCAGCAGCCAGCAAGGACAGGGGGCAAAGACCCAGTACTTC.

On this clonotype: A much larger clone differs by one base, so this may be a read error. J is TRBJ2-2 and V is TRBV28; D unresolved. CDR3 size: 13 residues. The germline V and J ends were trimmed by 5 bases and 6 bases, with 10 bases remaining between them. The germline CDR1 and CDR2 sequences are MDHEN and SYDVKM. CDR3 sequence: CASSGDSAGELFF. In DNA, the CDR3 is TGTGCCAGCAGTGGAGACTCCGCCGGGGAGCTGTTTTTT.

In its sample, this clonotype was seen many times. The chain joins TRBV12-3 or TRBV12-4 to TRBJ1-4; no reliable D call. CDR3 length: 13 residues. With 1 base removed from V and 7 bases from J, the gap between germline ends came to 7 bases. The CDR3 DNA is TGTGCCAGCAGTTTAGGGAGGGTTGAAAAACTGTTTTTT. It encodes CASSLGRVEKLFF.

In this sample, this clonotype turned up once. This may be a read error: a much more frequent sequence differs by one nucleotide. The V call is TRBV6-5, the J call TRBJ2-5; no firm D call. Germline lookup yields CDR1 MNHEY and CDR2 SVGAGI. This CDR3 spans 14 amino acids. The CDR3 DNA reads as TGTGCCAGCAATTACTCGGGTAGCTCTGGGACCCAGTACTTC. This gives the protein CASNYSGSSGTQYF.

Notes on this clonotype: With a much larger clone just one base away, this may be a read error. This chain connects TRBV5-1 to TRBJ2-7; a possible D gene is TRBD1 (6 bases). There are 14 residues in the CDR3. The germline gives CDR1 SGHRS, CDR2 YFSETQ. CDR3 protein: CASSPRQETYVQYF. The CDR3 bases are TGCGCCAGCAGCCCAAGACAGGAGACCTACGTGCAGTACTTC.

This clonotype appeared a few times. The V gene is TRBV19, the J gene TRBJ2-5, with 13 bases lining up with TRBD2. The CDR3 covers 15 residues. Unmatched junction bases numbered 6, after V lost 6 bases and J lost 5 bases. Per the germline V gene, CDR1 is LNHDA and CDR2 is SQIVND (reference sequence). In DNA, the CDR3 is TGTGCCAGTAGACTAGGACTAGCGGGAGCGGAGACCCAGTACTTC. Translating it yields CASRLGLAGAETQYF. Together with reference TRBV19 and TRBJ2-5, the CDR3 gives the full variable domain: DGGITQSPKYLFRKEGQNVTLSCEQNLNHDAMYWYRQDPGQGLRLIYYSQIVNDFQKGDIAEGYSVSREKKESFPLTVTSAQKNPTAFYLCASRLGLAGAETQYFGPGTRLLVL.

The chain links TRBV12-3 or TRBV12-4 to TRBJ2-6; 8 positions match TRBD1. V shed 3 bases, J shed 1 base, and the junction held 2 bases outside the gene matches. The CDR3 runs to 16 residues. The CDR3 DNA reads as TGTGCCAGCAGTTTTCAGGGGGCGTCTGGGGCCAACGTCCTGACTTTC. Its protein product is CASSFQGASGANVLTF.